This T cell receptor (beta chain) was identified during a study of blood T cell repertoires in COVID-19. Study background: Material from acute and convalescent COVID-19 was sourced from the United States, Italy and Spain. PBMCs, B-cell-depleted T cells, or T cells were the source of the cDNA or gDNA that made up the material.

Libraries were prepared by immunoSEQ multiplex PCR; TCRdb keeps only in-frame clonotypes and omits some of them. The table shows 35,000 to 50,000 clones, with about 79% occurring only once. With V trimmed by 2 bases and J by 3 bases, 4 bases remained unmatched. Germline CDR1 reads SGHVS; CDR2 reads FNYEAQ. The CDR3 covers 14 residues. J is TRBJ2-7 and V is TRBV7-6; 7 nucleotides align to TRBD2. Input material: peripheral blood. This TCR came from a human donor with acute or convalescent COVID-19. The donor label of this sample is uncertain. The CDR3 is CASSLSGDFYEQYF. CDR3 nucleotides: TGTGCCAGCAGCTTAAGCGGGGACTTCTACGAGCAGTACTTC.